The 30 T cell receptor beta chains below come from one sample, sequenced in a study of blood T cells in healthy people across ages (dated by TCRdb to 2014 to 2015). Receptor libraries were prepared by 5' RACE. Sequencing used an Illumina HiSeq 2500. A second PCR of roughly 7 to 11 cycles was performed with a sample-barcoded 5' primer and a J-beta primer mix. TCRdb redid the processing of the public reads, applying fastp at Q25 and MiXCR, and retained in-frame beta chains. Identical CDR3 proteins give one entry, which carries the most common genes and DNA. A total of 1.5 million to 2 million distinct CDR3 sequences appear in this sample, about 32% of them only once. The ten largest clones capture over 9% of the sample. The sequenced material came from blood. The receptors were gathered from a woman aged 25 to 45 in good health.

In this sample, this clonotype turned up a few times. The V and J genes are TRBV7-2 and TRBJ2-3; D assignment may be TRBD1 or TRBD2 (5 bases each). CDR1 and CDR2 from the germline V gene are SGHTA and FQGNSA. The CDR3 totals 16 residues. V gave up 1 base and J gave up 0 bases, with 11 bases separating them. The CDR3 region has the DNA TGTGCCAGCAGCTTAGATGGGACGAAAAGCACAGATACGCAGTATTTT. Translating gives CASSLDGTKSTDTQYF.

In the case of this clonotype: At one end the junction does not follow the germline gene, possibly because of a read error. The CDR3 region has the DNA TGTGCCAGCACGGGCGGGGGGAAGACAGATGCGCAGTATTTT. It yields the protein CASTGGGKTDAQYF. The rearrangement joins TRBV12-3 or TRBV12-4 to TRBJ2-3; 8 bases are a match to TRBD2. The CDR3 is 14 amino acids.

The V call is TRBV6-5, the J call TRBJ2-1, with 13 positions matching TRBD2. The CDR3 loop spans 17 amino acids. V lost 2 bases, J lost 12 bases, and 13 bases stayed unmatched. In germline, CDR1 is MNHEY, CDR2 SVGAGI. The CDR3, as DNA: TGTGCCAGCAGTTACGGTACCGGGACTAGCGGGAACGGGGGGCAGTTCTTC. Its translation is CASSYGTGTSGNGGQFF.

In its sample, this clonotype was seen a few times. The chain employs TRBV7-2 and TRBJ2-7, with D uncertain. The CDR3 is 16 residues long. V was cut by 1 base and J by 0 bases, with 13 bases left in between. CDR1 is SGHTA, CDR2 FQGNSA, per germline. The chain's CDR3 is CASSLGVPRFSYEQYF. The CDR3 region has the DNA TGTGCCAGCAGCTTAGGGGTCCCGCGGTTCTCCTACGAGCAGTACTTC.

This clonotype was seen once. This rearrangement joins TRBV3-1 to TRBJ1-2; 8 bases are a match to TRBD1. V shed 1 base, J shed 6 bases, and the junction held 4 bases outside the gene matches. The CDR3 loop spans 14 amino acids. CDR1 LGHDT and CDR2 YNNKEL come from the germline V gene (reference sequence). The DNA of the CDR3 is TGTGCCAGCAGCCAAGCCGGGACAGGAAATGGCTACACCTTC. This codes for CASSQAGTGNGYTF.

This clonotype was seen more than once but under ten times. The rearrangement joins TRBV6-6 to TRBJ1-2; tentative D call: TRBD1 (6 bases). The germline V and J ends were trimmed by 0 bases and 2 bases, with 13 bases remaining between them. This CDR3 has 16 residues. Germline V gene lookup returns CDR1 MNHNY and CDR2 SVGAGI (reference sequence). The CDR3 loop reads CASSYSPHRDNYGYTF. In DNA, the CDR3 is TGTGCCAGCAGTTACTCCCCCCACAGGGACAACTATGGCTACACCTTC.

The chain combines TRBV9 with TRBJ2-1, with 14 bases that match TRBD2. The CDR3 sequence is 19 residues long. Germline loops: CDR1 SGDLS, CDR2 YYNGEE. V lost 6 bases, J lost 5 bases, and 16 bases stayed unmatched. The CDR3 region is CASNTGGGTSGSGNNEQFF. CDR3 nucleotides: TGTGCCAGCAATACAGGGGGAGGGACTAGCGGGAGTGGTAACAATGAGCAGTTCTTC.

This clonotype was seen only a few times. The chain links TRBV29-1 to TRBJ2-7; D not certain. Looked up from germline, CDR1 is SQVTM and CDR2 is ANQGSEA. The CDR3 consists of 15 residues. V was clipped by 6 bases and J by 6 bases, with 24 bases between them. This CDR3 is CSVRPFTKPFSEQYF. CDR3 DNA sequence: TGCAGCGTCAGACCTTTCACAAAACCCTTTTCCGAGCAGTACTTC.

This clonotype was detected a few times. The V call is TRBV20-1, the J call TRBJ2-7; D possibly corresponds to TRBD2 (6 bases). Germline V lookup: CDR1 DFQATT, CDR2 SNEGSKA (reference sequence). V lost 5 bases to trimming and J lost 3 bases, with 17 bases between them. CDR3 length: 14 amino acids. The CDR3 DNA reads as TGCAGTGCTGGACTAAGCGGACAATTCTACGAGCAGTACTTC. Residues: CSAGLSGQFYEQYF.

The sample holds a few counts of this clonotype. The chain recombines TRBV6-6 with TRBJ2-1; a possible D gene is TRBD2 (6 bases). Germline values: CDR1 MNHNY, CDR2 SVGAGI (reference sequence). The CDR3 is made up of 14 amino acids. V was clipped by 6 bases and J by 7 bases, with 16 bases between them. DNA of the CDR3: TGTGCCAGCAGACCGGGACTGGCACGTAATGAGCAGTTCTTC. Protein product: CASRPGLARNEQFF.

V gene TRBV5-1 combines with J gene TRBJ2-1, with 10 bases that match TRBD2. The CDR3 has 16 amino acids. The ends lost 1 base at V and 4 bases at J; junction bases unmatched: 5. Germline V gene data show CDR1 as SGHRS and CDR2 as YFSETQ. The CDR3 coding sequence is TGCGCCAGCAGCTTGAATCGTAGCGGGGGGTACAATGAGCAGTTCTTC. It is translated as CASSLNRSGGYNEQFF. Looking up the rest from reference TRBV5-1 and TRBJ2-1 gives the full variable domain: KAGVTQTPRYLIKTRGQQVTLSCSPISGHRSVSWYQQTPGQGLQFLFEYFSETQRNKGNFPGRFSGRQFSNSRSEMNVSTLELGDSALYLCASSLNRSGGYNEQFFGPGTRLTVL.

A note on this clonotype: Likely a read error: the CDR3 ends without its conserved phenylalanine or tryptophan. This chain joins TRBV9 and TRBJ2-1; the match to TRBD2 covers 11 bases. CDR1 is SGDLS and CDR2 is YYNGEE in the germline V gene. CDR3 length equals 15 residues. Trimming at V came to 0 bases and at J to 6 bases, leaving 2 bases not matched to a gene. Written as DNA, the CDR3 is TGTGCCAGCAGCGTAGGTACTAGCGGGGGCAATGAGCAGTTCTGC. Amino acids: CASSVGTSGGNEQFC.

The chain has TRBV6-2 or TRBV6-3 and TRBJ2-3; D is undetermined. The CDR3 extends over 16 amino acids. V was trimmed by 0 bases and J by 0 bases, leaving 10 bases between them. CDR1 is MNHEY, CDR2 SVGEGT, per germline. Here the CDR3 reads CASSYSSGLSTDTQYF. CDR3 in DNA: TGTGCCAGCAGTTACTCGTCCGGGCTTAGCACAGATACGCAGTATTTT.

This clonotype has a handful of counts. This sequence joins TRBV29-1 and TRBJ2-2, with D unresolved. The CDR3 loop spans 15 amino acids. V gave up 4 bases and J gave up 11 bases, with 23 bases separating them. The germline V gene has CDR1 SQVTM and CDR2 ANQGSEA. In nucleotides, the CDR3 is TGCAGCGTTGTGATAGGTGGTCTGACTTTCGGCGAGCTGTTTTTT. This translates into CSVVIGGLTFGELFF.

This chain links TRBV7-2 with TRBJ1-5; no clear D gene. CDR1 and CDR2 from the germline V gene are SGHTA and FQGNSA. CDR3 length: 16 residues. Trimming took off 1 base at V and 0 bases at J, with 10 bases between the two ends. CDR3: CASSLGGQISNQPQHF. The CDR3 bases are TGTGCCAGCAGCTTAGGCGGGCAGATTAGCAATCAGCCCCAGCATTTT. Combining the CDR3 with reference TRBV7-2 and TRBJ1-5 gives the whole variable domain GAGVSQSPSNKVTEKGKDVELRCDPISGHTALYWYRQSLGQGLEFLIYFQGNSAPDKSGLPSDRFSAERTGGSVSTLTIQRTQQEDSAVYLCASSLGGQISNQPQHFGDGTRLSIL.

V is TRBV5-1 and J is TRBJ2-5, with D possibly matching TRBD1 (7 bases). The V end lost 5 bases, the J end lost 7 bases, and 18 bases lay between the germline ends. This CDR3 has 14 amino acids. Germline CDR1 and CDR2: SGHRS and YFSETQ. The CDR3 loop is CASSGGGWEGTQYF. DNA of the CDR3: TGCGCCAGCAGTGGAGGGGGCTGGGAAGGGACCCAGTACTTC.

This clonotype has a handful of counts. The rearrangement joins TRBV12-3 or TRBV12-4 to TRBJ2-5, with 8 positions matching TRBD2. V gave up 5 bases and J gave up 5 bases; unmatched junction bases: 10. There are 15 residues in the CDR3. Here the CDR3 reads CASSPRAGGGETQYF. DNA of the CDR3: TGTGCCAGCAGTCCCCGTGCGGGGGGCGGGGAGACCCAGTACTTC.

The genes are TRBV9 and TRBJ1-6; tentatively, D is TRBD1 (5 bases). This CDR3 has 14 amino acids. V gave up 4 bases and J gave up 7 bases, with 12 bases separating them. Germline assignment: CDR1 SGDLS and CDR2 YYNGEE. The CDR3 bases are TGTGCCAGCAGCTATCAGGGAGGGAATTCACCCCTCCACTTT. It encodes CASSYQGGNSPLHF.

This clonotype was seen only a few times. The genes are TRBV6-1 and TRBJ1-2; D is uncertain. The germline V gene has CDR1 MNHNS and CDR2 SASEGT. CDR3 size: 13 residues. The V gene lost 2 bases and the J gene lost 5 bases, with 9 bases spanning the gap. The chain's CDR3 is CASSESSSYGYTF. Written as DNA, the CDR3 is TGTGCCAGCAGTGAATCCAGCTCTTATGGCTACACCTTC.

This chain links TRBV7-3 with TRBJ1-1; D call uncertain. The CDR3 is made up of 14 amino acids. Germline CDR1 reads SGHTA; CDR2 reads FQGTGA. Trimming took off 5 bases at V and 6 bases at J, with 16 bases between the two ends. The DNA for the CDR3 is TGTGCCAGCAGCCTCCAAGGAGCGGGCTCTGAAGCTTTCTTT. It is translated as CASSLQGAGSEAFF.

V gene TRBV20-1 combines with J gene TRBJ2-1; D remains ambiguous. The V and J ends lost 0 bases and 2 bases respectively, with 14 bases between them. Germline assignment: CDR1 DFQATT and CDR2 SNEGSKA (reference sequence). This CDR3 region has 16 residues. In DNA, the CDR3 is TGCAGTGCTAGAGAAGATGGGGTAGTTGCCTACAATGAGCAGTTCTTC. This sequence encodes CSAREDGVVAYNEQFF.

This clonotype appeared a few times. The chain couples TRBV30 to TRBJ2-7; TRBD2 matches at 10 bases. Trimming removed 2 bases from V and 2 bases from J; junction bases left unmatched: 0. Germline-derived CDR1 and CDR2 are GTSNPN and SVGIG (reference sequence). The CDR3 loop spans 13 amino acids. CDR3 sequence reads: CAWSLAGAYEQYF. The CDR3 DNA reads TGTGCCTGGAGTCTAGCGGGAGCCTACGAGCAGTACTTC.

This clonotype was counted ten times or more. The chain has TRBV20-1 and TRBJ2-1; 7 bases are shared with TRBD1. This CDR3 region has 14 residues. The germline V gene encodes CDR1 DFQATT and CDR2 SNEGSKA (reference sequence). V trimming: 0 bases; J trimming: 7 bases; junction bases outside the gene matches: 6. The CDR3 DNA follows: TGCAGTGCTAGAGAGGGGACAGATCTTAATGAGCAGTTCTTC. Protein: CSAREGTDLNEQFF.

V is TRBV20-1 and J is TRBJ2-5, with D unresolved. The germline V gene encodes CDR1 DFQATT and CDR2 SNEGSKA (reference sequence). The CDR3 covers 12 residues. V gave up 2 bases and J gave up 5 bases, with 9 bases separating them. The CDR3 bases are TGCAGTGCTAGACGTGGAATTGAGACCCAGTACTTC. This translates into CSARRGIETQYF.

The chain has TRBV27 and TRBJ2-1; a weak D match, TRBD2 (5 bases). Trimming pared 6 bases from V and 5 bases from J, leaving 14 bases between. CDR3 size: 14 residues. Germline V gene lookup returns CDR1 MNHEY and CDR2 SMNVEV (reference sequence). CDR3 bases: TGTGCCAGCAGATCGAGACTAAACCACAATGAGCAGTTCTTC. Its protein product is CASRSRLNHNEQFF.

CDR3 DNA sequence: TGTGCCACCCGACTAGCGGGGGGAACCAGTGCTAGCACAGATACGCAGTATTTT. Amino acids: CATRLAGGTSASTDTQYF. The chain employs TRBV2 and TRBJ2-3, with 13 bases lining up with TRBD2. CDR3 size: 18 residues. Germline lookup yields CDR1 SNHLY and CDR2 FYNNEI. V was clipped by 10 bases and J by 0 bases; unmatched bases: 13.

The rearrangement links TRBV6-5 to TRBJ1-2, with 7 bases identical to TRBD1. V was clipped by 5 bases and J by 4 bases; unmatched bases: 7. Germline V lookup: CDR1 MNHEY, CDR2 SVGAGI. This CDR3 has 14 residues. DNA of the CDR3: TGTGCCAGCAGTCAGGACAGGCCTCCCTATGGCTACACCTTC. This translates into CASSQDRPPYGYTF.

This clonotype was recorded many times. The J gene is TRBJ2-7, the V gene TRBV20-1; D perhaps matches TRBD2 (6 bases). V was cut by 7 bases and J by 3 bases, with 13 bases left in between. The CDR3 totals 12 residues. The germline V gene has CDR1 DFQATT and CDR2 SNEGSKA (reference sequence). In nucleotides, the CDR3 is TGCAGTGGTATTCGGGAGAACTACGAGCAGTACTTC. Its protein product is CSGIRENYEQYF.

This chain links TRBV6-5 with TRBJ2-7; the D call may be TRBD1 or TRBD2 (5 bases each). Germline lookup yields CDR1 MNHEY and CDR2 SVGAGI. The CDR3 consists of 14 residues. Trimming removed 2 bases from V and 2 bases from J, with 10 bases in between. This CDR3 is CASSYAGTPYEQYF. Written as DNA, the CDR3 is TGTGCCAGCAGTTACGCCGGGACGCCCTACGAGCAGTACTTC.

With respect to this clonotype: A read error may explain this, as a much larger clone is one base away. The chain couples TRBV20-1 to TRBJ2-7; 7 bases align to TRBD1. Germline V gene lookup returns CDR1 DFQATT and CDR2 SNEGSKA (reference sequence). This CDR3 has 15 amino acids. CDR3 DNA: TGCAGTGCTGGAGAGTTAGCAGGGGGCTCCTACGAGCAGTACTTC. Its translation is CSAGELAGGSYEQYF.